Each of the 9 T cell receptor beta chains below was sequenced from the same sample in a study of cytomegalovirus exposure and HLA in healthy donors. With 60 Vbeta and 13 Jbeta primers, the PCR was carried out. Here immunoSEQ multiplex PCR was the method, and the copy in TCRdb shows in-frame clones only, minus some. The profile covers roughly 110,000 clones, with around three quarters appearing a single time and around 7.8% taken by the ten largest. Sequencing input: PBMCs. Receptors originate from a man in his thirties or forties in good health and CMV-seronegative.

The chain employs TRBV4-1 and TRBJ2-1; D is perhaps TRBD2 (5 bases). The CDR3 consists of 16 residues. V lost 6 bases to trimming and J lost 0 bases, with 15 bases between them. The germline gives CDR1 MGHRA, CDR2 YSYEKL. CDR3 nucleotide sequence: TGCGCCAGCAGTCCGACGGGAACTAGCTCCTACAATGAGCAGTTCTTC. Protein product: CASSPTGTSSYNEQFF.

The chain has TRBV28 and TRBJ2-1; TRBD2 matches 10 bases. Germline CDR1 is MDHEN and CDR2 is SYDVKM. The CDR3 length is 16 residues. With 8 bases clipped from V and 1 base from J, the junction kept 8 bases outside the gene matches. In DNA, the CDR3 is TGTGCCAGCCTCCGAGCGGGGGGGCCTTCCTACAATGAGCAGTTCTTC. Protein sequence: CASLRAGGPSYNEQFF. Using reference TRBV28 and TRBJ2-1 for the parts outside the CDR3, the full variable domain is DVKVTQSSRYLVKRTGEKVFLECVQDMDHENMFWYRQDPGLGLRLIYFSYDVKMKEKGDIPEGYSVSREKKERFSLILESASTNQTSMYLCASLRAGGPSYNEQFFGPGTRLTVL.

The rearrangement uses TRBV5-6 and TRBJ1-1; D unclear. The CDR3 consists of 15 residues. Germline lookup yields CDR1 SGHDT and CDR2 YYEEEE. V lost 3 bases to trimming and J lost 1 base, with 13 bases between them. The CDR3 region is CASSSYGVTNTEAFF. The CDR3 DNA reads TGTGCCAGCAGCTCGTACGGGGTCACGAACACTGAAGCTTTCTTT.

V is TRBV28 and J is TRBJ2-7, with D perhaps matching TRBD1 (7 bases). V lost 10 bases and J lost 9, with 25 bases in between. The germline V gene has CDR1 MDHEN and CDR2 SYDVKM. This CDR3 contains 14 residues. CDR3 loop: CATLGGREVSRQYF. As DNA, the CDR3 is TGTGCCACCCTAGGGGGCAGGGAGGTATCAAGGCAGTACTTC.

The V and J genes are TRBV28 and TRBJ1-4, with D tentatively TRBD1 (5 bases). V lost 8 bases and J lost 7, with 20 bases in between. The CDR3 covers 15 residues. Germline CDR1 MDHEN, CDR2 SYDVKM. The CDR3 spells CASVNPQGWGEKLFF. CDR3 DNA sequence: TGTGCCAGCGTCAACCCCCAGGGATGGGGTGAAAAACTGTTTTTT.

The genes are TRBV19 and TRBJ2-7; perhaps TRBD1 as D (6 bases). Trimming shortened V by 0 bases and J by 6 bases, and 12 bases separated the two germline ends. The CDR3 covers 14 residues. The germline gives CDR1 LNHDA, CDR2 SQIVND (reference sequence). CDR3 protein: CASSIEGATGEQYF. The CDR3 nucleotides read TGTGCCAGTAGTATAGAGGGGGCGACGGGCGAGCAGTACTTC.

The chain recombines TRBV6-1 with TRBJ2-5; 7 bases map to TRBD1. There are 14 residues in the CDR3. The J segment lost 4 bases and the V segment lost 7 bases, leaving 9 bases of the junction unmatched. Germline V gene data show CDR1 as MNHNS and CDR2 as SASEGT. The DNA for the CDR3 is TGTGCCAGCAATACCTTGACAGGGTCAGAGACCCAGTACTTC. Protein sequence: CASNTLTGSETQYF.

The rearrangement uses TRBV29-1 and TRBJ2-3, with 8 bases that match TRBD2. The germline V gene has CDR1 SQVTM and CDR2 ANQGSEA. Losses at the gene ends were 6 bases for V and 6 bases for J; bases not matched to a gene: 23. CDR3 length: 18 amino acids. CDR3 amino acids: CSVDREGSWGFTGDTQYF. The CDR3 DNA is TGCAGCGTAGATCGGGAGGGAAGTTGGGGATTTACGGGGGATACGCAGTATTTT.

This clone occurred a few times. The chain recombines TRBV4-1 with TRBJ2-5, with D possibly matching TRBD2 (7 bases). The J call may be faulty, since TRBJ2-7 better matches the DNA end. The CDR3 contains 16 residues. Germline V CDR1 and CDR2: MGHRA, YSYEKL. The CDR3 DNA is TGCGCCAGCAGCCAAGAAGGGGGGGCGCGTCCCTACGAGCAGTACTTC. Encoded protein: CASSQEGGARPYEQYF.